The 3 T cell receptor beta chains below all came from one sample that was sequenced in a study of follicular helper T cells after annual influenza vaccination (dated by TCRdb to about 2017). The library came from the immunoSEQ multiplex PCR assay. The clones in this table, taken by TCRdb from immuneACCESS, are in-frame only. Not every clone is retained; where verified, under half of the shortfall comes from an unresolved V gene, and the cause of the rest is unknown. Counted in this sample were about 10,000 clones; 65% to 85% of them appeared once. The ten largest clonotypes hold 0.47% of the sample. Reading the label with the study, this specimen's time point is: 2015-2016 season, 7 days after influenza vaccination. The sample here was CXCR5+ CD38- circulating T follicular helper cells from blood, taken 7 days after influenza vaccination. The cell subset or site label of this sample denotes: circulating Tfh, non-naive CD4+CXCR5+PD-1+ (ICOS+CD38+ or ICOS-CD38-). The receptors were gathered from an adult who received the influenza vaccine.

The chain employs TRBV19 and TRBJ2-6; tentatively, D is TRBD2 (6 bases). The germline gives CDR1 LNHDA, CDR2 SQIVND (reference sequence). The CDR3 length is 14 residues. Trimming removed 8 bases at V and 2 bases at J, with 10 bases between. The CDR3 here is CASYGGPGANVLTF. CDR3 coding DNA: TGTGCCAGTTACGGGGGACCTGGGGCCAACGTCCTGACTTTC.

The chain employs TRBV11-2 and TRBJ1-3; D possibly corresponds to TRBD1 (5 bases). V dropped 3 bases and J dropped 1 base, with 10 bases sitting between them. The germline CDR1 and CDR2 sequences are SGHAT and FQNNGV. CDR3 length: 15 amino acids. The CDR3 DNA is TGTGCCAGCAGCTTGGGGGTCGGATCTGGAAACACCATATATTTT. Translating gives CASSLGVGSGNTIYF.

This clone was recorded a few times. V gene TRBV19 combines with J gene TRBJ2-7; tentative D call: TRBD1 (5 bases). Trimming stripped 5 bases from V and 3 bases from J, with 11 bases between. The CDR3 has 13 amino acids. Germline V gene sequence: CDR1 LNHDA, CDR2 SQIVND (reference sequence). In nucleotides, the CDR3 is TGTGCCAGTAGTCAGGGCCGAGACTACGAGCAGTACTTC. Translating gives CASSQGRDYEQYF.